This record looks at one T cell receptor (beta chain) sequence and its context. This may come from a read error, since a much larger clone is one base off. The source of the sample is a study of CD8+CD57+ T cells in acquired aplastic anemia. Genomic DNA served as template for TCR beta VDJ and CDR3 profiling. MiXCR, run by TCRdb on the reads, gives a single entry per CDR3 protein. The sample consists of about 130,000 distinct CDR3 sequences, 41% of them appearing once. Germline-derived CDR1 and CDR2 are DFQATT and SNEGSKA (reference sequence). CDR3 length: 15 amino acids. The sequence was collected from a human donor in good health, serving as a control. This chain joins TRBV20-1 and TRBJ2-1, with 9 bases matching TRBD2. The sample was sorted CD4+, CD8+, or CD8+CD57+ T cells (not recorded which) from PBMCs. The CDR3 nucleotides are TGCAGTGCTAGAGTACTAGCGGGCTCCTACAATGAGCAGTCCTTC. The encoded protein is CSARVLAGSYNEQSF.